The 23 T cell receptor beta chains listed next were all sequenced from one sample in a study of T cells after yellow fever vaccination. In TCRdb, the 5' RACE reads were re-called with MiXCR into one record per CDR3 protein. This sample has almost 600,000 distinct CDR3 sequences, with less than 15% found just once. Specimen: PBMCs, collected on the day of the yellow fever booster vaccination. These receptors were taken from a man between 25 and 39 years old who received the YFV17D yellow fever vaccine.

This clonotype appeared a few times. V and J are TRBV21-1 and TRBJ2-5; TRBD2 is the table's D call and was not checked against the DNA. TRBV21-1 is marked as a pseudogene. The CDR3 is 18 amino acids. Written as DNA, the CDR3 is TGTGCCAGCAGCAAAGGGACTAGCGGGAGGCCGAACCAAGAGACCCAGTACTTC. Amino acids: CASSKGTSGRPNQETQYF.

The genes are TRBV7-9 and TRBJ1-3; D remains unclear. V lost 2 bases and J 2 bases, leaving 4 bases between the germline ends. Germline-derived CDR1 and CDR2 are SEHNR and FQNEAQ (reference sequence). The CDR3 contains 13 residues. Here the CDR3 DNA reads TGTGCCAGCAGCTTATTCCCTGGAAACACCATATATTTT. Encoded protein: CASSLFPGNTIYF.

This chain links TRBV20-1 with TRBJ2-7; D possibly uses TRBD1 or TRBD2 (5 bases each). Germline V gene lookup returns CDR1 DFQATT and CDR2 SNEGSKA (reference sequence). This CDR3 contains 13 residues. Trimming removed 5 bases from V and 1 base from J, with 12 bases in between. The CDR3 sequence: CSAYRDGSYEQYF. CDR3 coding DNA: TGCAGTGCTTACCGGGACGGTTCCTACGAGCAGTACTTC.

This clonotype has ten or more counts. The chain couples TRBV5-1 to TRBJ2-1; 9 bases match TRBD2. The germline V gene has CDR1 SGHRS and CDR2 YFSETQ. Trimming took 4 bases from V and 5 from J; bases not matched to a gene: 10. The length of the CDR3 is 16 residues. The CDR3, as DNA: TGCGCCAGCAGCGACACCCTAGCGGGACGAGACAATGAGCAGTTCTTC. Translated, it gives CASSDTLAGRDNEQFF.

This clonotype was detected a few times. The chain uses TRBV7-2 and TRBJ2-3; D gene ambiguous. From germline, CDR1 is SGHTA and CDR2 FQGNSA. Trimming removed 4 bases from V and 7 bases from J, with 15 bases in between. The CDR3 has 14 residues. CDR3 in amino acids: CASSSLSPPNTQYF. The CDR3 nucleotides read TGTGCCAGCAGCTCCCTAAGCCCCCCGAATACGCAGTATTTT.

The chain couples TRBV20-1 to TRBJ2-3; D might be TRBD2 (5 bases). The V gene's germline CDR1 is DFQATT and CDR2 SNEGSKA (reference sequence). Trimming stripped 3 bases from V and 5 bases from J, with 9 bases between. This CDR3 has 12 residues. This CDR3 reads CSARGEGDTQYF. The CDR3 DNA reads as TGCAGTGCTAGGGGCGAGGGAGATACGCAGTATTTT.

This clonotype came up a few times. The rearrangement uses TRBV11-2 and TRBJ2-7, with 7 bases aligning to TRBD1. The trim removed 5 bases at V and 5 bases at J, leaving 9 bases unmatched. CDR1 SGHAT and CDR2 FQNNGV come from the germline V gene. This CDR3 has 14 amino acids. CDR3 region: CASSPSTGTDEQYF. CDR3 bases: TGTGCCAGCAGCCCATCGACAGGGACGGACGAGCAGTACTTC.

The chain recombines TRBV29-1 with TRBJ2-2; TRBD1 matches 9 bases. The germline CDR1 and CDR2 sequences are SQVTM and ANQGSEA. The ends lost 4 bases at V and 7 bases at J; junction bases unmatched: 7. The CDR3 loop spans 14 amino acids. Here the CDR3 DNA reads TGCAGCGTTGTTACGGGACAGGGCCACGGGGAGCTGTTTTTT. Translating gives CSVVTGQGHGELFF.

V is TRBV20-1 and J is TRBJ2-7; D call uncertain. The V end was cut by 3 bases, the J end by 3 bases, with 6 bases between. The germline gives CDR1 DFQATT, CDR2 SNEGSKA (reference sequence). This CDR3 spans 11 amino acids. CDR3 amino acids: CSASNNYEQYF. CDR3 nucleotides: TGCAGTGCTAGCAACAACTACGAGCAGTACTTC.

This chain joins TRBV25-1 and TRBJ2-5, with TRBD1 as a possible D gene (6 bases). CDR3 length: 13 amino acids. V was trimmed by 2 bases and J by 5 bases, leaving 9 bases between them. In germline, CDR1 is MGHDK, CDR2 SYGVNS. The CDR3 here is CASSEVQGETQYF. The DNA for the CDR3 is TGTGCCAGCAGTGAAGTCCAGGGGGAGACCCAGTACTTC.

This chain connects TRBV10-3 to TRBJ2-7; 7 bases map to TRBD1. The V gene end was trimmed by 10 bases and the J gene end by 2 bases; junction bases not matched to a gene: 11. Germline-derived CDR1 and CDR2 are ENHRY and SYGVKD. CDR3 size: 14 residues. The CDR3 region has the DNA TGTGCCACCCAAGGGGGCGAACGACCCTACGAGCAGTACTTC. Amino acid sequence: CATQGGERPYEQYF.

This clonotype came up a few times. The chain joins TRBV30 to TRBJ2-7, with 10 nucleotides matching TRBD1. The germline CDR1 and CDR2 sequences are GTSNPN and SVGIG (reference sequence). The length of the CDR3 is 14 residues. The V gene end was trimmed by 4 bases and the J gene end by 1 base; junction bases not matched to a gene: 4. This CDR3 is CAWTGQGISYEQYF. CDR3 nucleotide sequence: TGTGCCTGGACGGGACAGGGGATATCCTACGAGCAGTACTTC.

V usage is TRBV27 and J usage is TRBJ2-7; TRBD1 is a possible D gene (6 bases). CDR1 and CDR2 (germline): MNHEY, SMNVEV (reference sequence). The CDR3 covers 14 residues. V was clipped by 4 bases and J by 1 base, with 11 bases between them. The CDR3 here is CASSWGDRSYEQYF. As DNA, the CDR3 is TGTGCCAGCAGTTGGGGTGACAGGTCCTACGAGCAGTACTTC.

The chain carries TRBV7-2 and TRBJ2-5; maybe TRBD2 (5 bases). V was pared by 0 bases and J by 5 bases, with 13 bases between. There are 15 residues in the CDR3. Germline V gene data show CDR1 as SGHTA and CDR2 as FQGNSA. CDR3 DNA sequence: TGTGCCAGCAGCTTAGCAAATAGCGCTTGGGAGACCCAGTACTTC. Translating it yields CASSLANSAWETQYF.

The chain joins TRBV7-8 to TRBJ2-7; 8 nucleotides match TRBD2. Germline assignment: CDR1 SGHVS and CDR2 FQNEAQ. This CDR3 is 16 amino acids long. The junction had 10 bases not matched to a gene; V was cut back by 1 base and J by 5 bases. The CDR3 sequence: CASSLEERETLDEQYF. The CDR3 DNA is TGTGCCAGCAGCTTAGAGGAGCGGGAGACTCTCGACGAGCAGTACTTC.

V is TRBV20-1 and J is TRBJ2-1; TRBD2 aligns across 12 bases. V lost 6 bases and J lost 7; bases outside the gene matches: 13. CDR3 length: 16 residues. The V gene's germline CDR1 is DFQATT and CDR2 SNEGSKA (reference sequence). This CDR3 is CSAPPPLAGGGNEQFF. CDR3 coding DNA: TGCAGTGCCCCACCACCACTAGCGGGAGGAGGGAATGAGCAGTTCTTC.

In its sample, this clonotype was seen many times. The chain combines TRBV27 with TRBJ2-3, with D possibly being TRBD1 (6 bases). The CDR3 has 13 residues. Germline values: CDR1 MNHEY, CDR2 SMNVEV (reference sequence). V gave up 2 bases and J gave up 9 bases, with 12 bases separating them. CDR3 protein: CASSLPPGDTQYF. The CDR3 DNA follows: TGTGCCAGCAGTTTACCCCCAGGGGACACGCAGTATTTT.

This clonotype was seen at least ten times. The rearrangement links TRBV23-1 to TRBJ2-7; possible D gene TRBD1, 5 bases. TRBV23-1 is assigned to the ORF class and has an uncertain function. There are 16 residues in the CDR3. Trimming removed 3 bases from V and 5 bases from J, with 20 bases in between. CDR3 DNA: TGCGCCAGCAGTCACCATCAGGGCCCAAGGATCCACGAGCAGTACTTC. Protein: CASSHHQGPRIHEQYF.

Remarks on this clonotype: The conserved final phenylalanine or tryptophan is absent from the CDR3, which likely points to a read error. The CDR3 loop is CASTRSYNEQFY. CDR3 nucleotide sequence: TGTGCCAGCACTCGCTCCTACAATGAGCAGTTCTAC. The chain recombines TRBV11-2 with TRBJ2-1; D unresolved. V was shortened by 7 bases and J by 0 bases, with 4 bases between the two germline ends. The CDR3 contains 12 residues. Per the germline V gene, CDR1 is SGHAT and CDR2 is FQNNGV.

This clonotype was found a few times. The rearrangement joins TRBV19 to TRBJ2-7; D may be TRBD2 (5 bases). The CDR3 covers 14 residues. Germline CDR1 LNHDA, CDR2 SQIVND (reference sequence). V shed 8 bases and J shed 5 bases, with 19 bases lying between them. In nucleotides, the CDR3 is TGTGCCAGTTCCGACCCGGGGAGAGTCCACGAGCAGTACTTC. Its protein product is CASSDPGRVHEQYF.

In the case of this clonotype: Germline is not matched at one junction end, which may reflect a read error. This chain connects TRBV25-1 to TRBJ1-5, with D perhaps matching TRBD1 (5 bases). Germline CDR1 reads MGHDK; CDR2 reads SYGVNS. CDR3 length equals 14 residues. The CDR3 here is CTSSQTGGYQPQHF. Written as DNA, the CDR3 is TGTACCAGCAGTCAAACGGGGGGTTATCAGCCCCAGCATTTT.

The chain uses TRBV25-1 and TRBJ2-1; tentative D call: TRBD2 (5 bases). The CDR3 runs 15 residues. Per germline, CDR1 MGHDK and CDR2 SYGVNS. The V end lost 10 bases, the J end lost 0 bases, and 16 bases lay between the germline ends. The CDR3 DNA is TGTGCCACCATTTGGACGGGGAGCTCCTACAATGAGCAGTTCTTC. Translation gives CATIWTGSSYNEQFF.

The chain is built from TRBV12-3 or TRBV12-4 and TRBJ2-5, with 9 bases that match TRBD2. The CDR3 consists of 19 residues. Trimming cost V 5 bases and J 5 bases; bases outside gene matches: 21. The CDR3: CASSLHLMMGGRAYETQYF. The CDR3 nucleotides read TGTGCCAGCAGTCTACACCTAATGATGGGCGGGAGGGCGTATGAGACCCAGTACTTC.